This T cell receptor beta chain was recovered during a study of beta chain features in type 1 diabetes. Study-level information: Healthy donors and patients had similar age, gender and cell yields.

Study-wide points: VDJ junctions from patients with type 1 diabetes contained fewer insertions and more deletions. Comparison showed that naive, central memory and Treg TCRB repertoires appeared more similar among patients than among healthy donors. Type 1 diabetes patients had TCRB CDR3s that were shorter (moderately but significantly so) in all four CD4+ subsets.

This clone was seen a handful of times. The antigen is unknown. Sequenced material consisted of expressed TCRB transcripts (all of the isolated RNA was reverse transcribed). The table came from immunoSEQ multiplex PCR; TCRdb's copy has only in-frame clones and leaves some out. The sample has more than 300,000 clones; over 8.5% are singletons. The clonotype comes from a man aged 25 to 40 with type 1 diabetes. The sample comprised central memory CD4+ T cells from blood.

The CDR3 bases are TGCAGCGTTAGGGAGGGGGTAAGGGATTCACCCCTCCACTTT. It yields the protein CSVREGVRDSPLHF. V usage is TRBV29-1 and J usage is TRBJ1-6; TRBD1 is a possible D gene (6 bases). The CDR3 runs to 14 residues. CDR1 SQVTM and CDR2 ANQGSEA come from the germline V gene. Trimming cost V 5 bases and J 8 bases, with 16 bases left between them. Complete variable domain (other parts from reference TRBV29-1 and TRBJ1-6): SAVISQKPSRDICQRGTSLTIQCQVDSQVTMMFWYRQQPGQSLTLIATANQGSEATYESGFVIDKFPISRPNLTFSTLTVSNMSPEDSSIYLCSVREGVRDSPLHFGNGTRLTVT.